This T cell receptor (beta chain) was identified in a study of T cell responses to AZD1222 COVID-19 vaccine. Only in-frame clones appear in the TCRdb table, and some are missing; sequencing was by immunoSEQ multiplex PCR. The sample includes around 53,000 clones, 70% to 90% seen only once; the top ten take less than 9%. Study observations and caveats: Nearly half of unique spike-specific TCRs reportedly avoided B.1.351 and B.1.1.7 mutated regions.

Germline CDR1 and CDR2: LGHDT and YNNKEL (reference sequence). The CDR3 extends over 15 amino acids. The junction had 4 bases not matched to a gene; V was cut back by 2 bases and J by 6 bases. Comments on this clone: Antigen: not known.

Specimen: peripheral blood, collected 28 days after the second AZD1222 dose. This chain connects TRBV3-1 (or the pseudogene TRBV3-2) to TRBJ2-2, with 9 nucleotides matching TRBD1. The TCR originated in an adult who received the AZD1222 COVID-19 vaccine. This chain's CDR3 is CASSQTGQGPGELFF. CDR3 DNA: TGTGCCAGCAGCCAAACGGGACAGGGTCCCGGGGAGCTGTTTTTT.